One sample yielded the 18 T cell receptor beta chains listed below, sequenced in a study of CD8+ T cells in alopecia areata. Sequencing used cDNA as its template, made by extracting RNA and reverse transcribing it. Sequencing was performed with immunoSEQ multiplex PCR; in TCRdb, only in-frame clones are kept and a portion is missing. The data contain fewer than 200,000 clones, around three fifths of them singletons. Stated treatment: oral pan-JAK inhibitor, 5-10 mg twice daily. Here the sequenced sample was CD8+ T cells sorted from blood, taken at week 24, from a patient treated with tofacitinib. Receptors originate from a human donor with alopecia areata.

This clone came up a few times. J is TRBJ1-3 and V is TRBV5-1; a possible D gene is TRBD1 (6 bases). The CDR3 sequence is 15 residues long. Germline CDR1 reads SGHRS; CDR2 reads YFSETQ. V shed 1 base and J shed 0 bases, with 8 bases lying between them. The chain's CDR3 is CASSLTRGSGNTIYF. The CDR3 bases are TGCGCCAGCAGCTTGACCAGGGGCTCTGGAAACACCATATATTTT.

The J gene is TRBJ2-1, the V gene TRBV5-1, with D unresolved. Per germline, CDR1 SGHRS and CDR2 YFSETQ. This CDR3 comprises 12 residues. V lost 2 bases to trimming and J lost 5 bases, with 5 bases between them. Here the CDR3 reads CASSFSDNEQFF. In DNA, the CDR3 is TGCGCCAGCAGCTTCTCGGACAATGAGCAGTTCTTC.

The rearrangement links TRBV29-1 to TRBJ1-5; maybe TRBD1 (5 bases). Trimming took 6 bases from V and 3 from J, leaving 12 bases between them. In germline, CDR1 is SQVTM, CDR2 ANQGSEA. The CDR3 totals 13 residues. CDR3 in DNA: TGCAGCGTAATTGACAGAAACAATCAGCCCCAGCATTTT. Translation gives CSVIDRNNQPQHF.

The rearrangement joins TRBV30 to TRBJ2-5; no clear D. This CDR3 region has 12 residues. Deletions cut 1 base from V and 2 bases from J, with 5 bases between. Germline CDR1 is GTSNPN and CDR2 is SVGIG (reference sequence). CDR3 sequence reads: CAWSANQETQYF. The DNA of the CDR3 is TGTGCCTGGAGTGCAAATCAAGAGACCCAGTACTTC.

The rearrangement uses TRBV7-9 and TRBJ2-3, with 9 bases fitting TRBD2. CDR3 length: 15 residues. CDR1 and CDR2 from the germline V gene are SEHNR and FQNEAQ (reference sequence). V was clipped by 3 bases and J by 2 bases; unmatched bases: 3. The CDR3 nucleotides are TGTGCCAGCAGCTTTGCGGGGGGGCCCACAGATACGCAGTATTTT. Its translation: CASSFAGGPTDTQYF. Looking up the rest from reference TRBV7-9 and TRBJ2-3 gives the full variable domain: DTGVSQNPRHKITKRGQNVTFRCDPISEHNRLYWYRQTLGQGPEFLTYFQNEAQLEKSRLLSDRFSAERPKGSFSTLEIQRTEQGDSAMYLCASSFAGGPTDTQYFGPGTRLTVL.

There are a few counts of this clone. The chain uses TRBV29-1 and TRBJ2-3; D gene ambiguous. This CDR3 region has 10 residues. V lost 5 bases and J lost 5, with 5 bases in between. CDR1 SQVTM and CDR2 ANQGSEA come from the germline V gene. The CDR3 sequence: CSVWGDTQYF. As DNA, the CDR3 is TGCAGCGTTTGGGGAGATACGCAGTATTTT.

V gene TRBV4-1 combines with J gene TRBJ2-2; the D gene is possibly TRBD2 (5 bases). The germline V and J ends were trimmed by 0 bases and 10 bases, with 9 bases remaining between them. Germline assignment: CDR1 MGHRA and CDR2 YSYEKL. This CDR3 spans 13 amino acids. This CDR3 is CASSQDNGMELFF. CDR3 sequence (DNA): TGCGCCAGCAGCCAAGATAACGGGATGGAGCTGTTTTTT.

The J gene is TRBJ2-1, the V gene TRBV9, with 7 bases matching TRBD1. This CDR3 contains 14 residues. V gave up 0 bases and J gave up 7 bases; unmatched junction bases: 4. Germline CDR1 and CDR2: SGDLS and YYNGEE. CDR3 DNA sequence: TGTGCCAGCAGCGTAGTAAAGGGGGCGAATGAGCAGTTCTTC. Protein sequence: CASSVVKGANEQFF.

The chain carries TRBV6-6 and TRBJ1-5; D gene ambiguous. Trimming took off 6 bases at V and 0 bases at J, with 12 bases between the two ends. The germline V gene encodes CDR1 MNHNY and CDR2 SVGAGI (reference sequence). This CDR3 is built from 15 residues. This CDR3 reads CASSPGPYSNQPQHF. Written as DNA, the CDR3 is TGTGCCAGCAGCCCAGGCCCGTATAGCAATCAGCCCCAGCATTTT.

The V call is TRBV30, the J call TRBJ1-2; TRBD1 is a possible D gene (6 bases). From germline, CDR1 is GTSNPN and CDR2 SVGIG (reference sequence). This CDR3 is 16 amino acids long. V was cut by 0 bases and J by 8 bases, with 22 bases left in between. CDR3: CAWSVGGVLPSMGYTF. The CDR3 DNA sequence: TGTGCCTGGAGTGTAGGGGGGGTTCTTCCCTCTATGGGCTACACCTTC.

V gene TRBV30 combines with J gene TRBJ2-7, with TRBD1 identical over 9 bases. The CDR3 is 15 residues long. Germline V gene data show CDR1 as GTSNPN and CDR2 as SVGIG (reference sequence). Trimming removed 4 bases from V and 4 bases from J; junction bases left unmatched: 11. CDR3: CAWMGTGQGLYEQYF. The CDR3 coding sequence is TGTGCCTGGATGGGGACGGGACAGGGTTTGTACGAGCAGTACTTC. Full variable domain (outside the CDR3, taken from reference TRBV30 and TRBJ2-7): SQTIHQWPATLVQPVGSPLSLECTVEGTSNPNLYWYRQAAGRGLQLLFYSVGIGQISSEVPQNLSASRPQDRQFILSSKKLLLSDSGFYLCAWMGTGQGLYEQYFGPGTRLTVT.

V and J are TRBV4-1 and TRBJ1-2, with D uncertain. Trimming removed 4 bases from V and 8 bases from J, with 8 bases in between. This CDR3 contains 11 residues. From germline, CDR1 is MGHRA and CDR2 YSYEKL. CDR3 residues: CASSRSKGYTF. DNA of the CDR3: TGCGCCAGCAGCCGCTCAAAGGGCTACACCTTC.

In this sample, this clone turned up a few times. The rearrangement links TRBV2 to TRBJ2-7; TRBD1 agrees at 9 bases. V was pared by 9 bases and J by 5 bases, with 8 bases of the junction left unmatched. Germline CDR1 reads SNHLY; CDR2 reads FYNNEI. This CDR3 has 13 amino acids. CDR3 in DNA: TGTGCCAGATCCCTGGGGACAGGGAACGAGCAGTACTTC. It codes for CARSLGTGNEQYF.

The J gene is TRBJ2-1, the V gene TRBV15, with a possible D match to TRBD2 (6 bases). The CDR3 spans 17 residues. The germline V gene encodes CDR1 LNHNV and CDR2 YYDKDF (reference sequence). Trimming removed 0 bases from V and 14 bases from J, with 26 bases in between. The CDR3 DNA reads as TGTGCCACCAGCAGAGATCAATCCGTAAGCGGGTCCCGCGGGGAGTTCTTC. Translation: CATSRDQSVSGSRGEFF.

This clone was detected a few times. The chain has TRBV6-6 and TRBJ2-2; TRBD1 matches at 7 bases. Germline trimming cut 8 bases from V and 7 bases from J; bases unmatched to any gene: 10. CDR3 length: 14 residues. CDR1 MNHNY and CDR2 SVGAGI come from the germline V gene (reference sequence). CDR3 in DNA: TGTGCCAGCGGGCACACAGGGGCTGGCGGGGAGCTGTTTTTT. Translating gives CASGHTGAGGELFF.

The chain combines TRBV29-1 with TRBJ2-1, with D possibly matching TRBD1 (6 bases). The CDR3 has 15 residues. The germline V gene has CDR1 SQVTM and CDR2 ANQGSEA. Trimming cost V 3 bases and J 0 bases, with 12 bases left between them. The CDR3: CSVEGTLGSYNEQFF. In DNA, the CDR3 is TGCAGCGTTGAGGGGACATTGGGCTCCTACAATGAGCAGTTCTTC.

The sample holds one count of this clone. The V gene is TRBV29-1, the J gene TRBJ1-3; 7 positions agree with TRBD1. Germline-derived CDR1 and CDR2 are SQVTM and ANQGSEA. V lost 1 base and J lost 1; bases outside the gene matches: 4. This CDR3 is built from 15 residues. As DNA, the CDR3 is TGCAGCGTTGAAGGACAGGGCCCTTCTGGAAACACCATATATTTT. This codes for CSVEGQGPSGNTIYF. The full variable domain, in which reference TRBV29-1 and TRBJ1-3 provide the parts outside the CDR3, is SAVISQKPSRDICQRGTSLTIQCQVDSQVTMMFWYRQQPGQSLTLIATANQGSEATYESGFVIDKFPISRPNLTFSTLTVSNMSPEDSSIYLCSVEGQGPSGNTIYFGEGSWLTVV.

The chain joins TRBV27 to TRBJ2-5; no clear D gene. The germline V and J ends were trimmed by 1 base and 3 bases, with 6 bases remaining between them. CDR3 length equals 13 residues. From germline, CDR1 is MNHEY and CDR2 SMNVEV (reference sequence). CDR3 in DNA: TGTGCCAGCAGTTTATGGGCAGAAGAGACCCAGTACTTC. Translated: CASSLWAEETQYF.